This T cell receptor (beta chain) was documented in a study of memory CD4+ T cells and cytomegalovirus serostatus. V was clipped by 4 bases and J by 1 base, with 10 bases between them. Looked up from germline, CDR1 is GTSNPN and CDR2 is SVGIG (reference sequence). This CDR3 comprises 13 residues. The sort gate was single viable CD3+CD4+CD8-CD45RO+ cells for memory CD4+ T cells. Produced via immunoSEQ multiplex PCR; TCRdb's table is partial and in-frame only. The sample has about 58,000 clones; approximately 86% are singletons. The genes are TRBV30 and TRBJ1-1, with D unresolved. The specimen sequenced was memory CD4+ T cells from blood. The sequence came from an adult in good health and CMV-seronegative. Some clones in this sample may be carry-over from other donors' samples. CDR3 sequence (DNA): TGTGCCTGGAAAGGCTTTAAGAACACTGAAGCTTTCTTT. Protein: CAWKGFKNTEAFF. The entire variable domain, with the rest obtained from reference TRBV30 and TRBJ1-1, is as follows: SQTIHQWPATLVQPVGSPLSLECTVEGTSNPNLYWYRQAAGRGLQLLFYSVGIGQISSEVPQNLSASRPQDRQFILSSKKLLLSDSGFYLCAWKGFKNTEAFFGQGTRLTVV.